The subject of this entry is one TCR beta chain. Only in-frame clones appear in the TCRdb table, and some are missing; sequencing was by immunoSEQ multiplex PCR. This table holds around 94,000 clones, approximately 85% found once. The CDR3 runs to 14 residues. The ends were cut back, 4 bases at V and 3 bases at J, with 13 bases in the middle. Germline V gives CDR1 SGDLS, CDR2 YYNGEE. The sample belongs to a study of OX40 agonist ivuxolimab in advanced cancers. Sequences were derived from CD4+ or CD8+ T cells sorted from blood, sampled in a trial of the OX40 agonist ivuxolimab. The receptor's source is an adult with an advanced solid tumor such as melanoma, head and neck, liver or kidney cancer. The chain uses TRBV9 and TRBJ1-1; D remains ambiguous. This CDR3 is CASSFDLEHTEAFF. For the CDR3, the DNA is TGTGCCAGCAGCTTCGACCTGGAACACACTGAAGCTTTCTTT.